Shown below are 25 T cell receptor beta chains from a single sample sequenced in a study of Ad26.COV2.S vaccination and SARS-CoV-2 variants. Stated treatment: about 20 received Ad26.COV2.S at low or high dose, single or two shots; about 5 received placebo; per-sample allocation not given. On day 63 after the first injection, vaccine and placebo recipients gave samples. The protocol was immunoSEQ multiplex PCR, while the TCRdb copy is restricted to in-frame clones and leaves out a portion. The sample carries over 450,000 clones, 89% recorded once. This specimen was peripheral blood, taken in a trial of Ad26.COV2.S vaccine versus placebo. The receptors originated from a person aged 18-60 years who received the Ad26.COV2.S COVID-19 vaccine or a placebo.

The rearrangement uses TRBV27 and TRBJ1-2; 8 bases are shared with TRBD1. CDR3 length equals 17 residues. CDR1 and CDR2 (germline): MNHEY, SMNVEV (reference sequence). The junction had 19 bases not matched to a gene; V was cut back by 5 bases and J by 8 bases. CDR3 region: CASSKPLPCDRGCGYTF. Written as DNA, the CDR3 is TGTGCCAGCAGTAAACCTCTCCCCTGCGACAGGGGTTGCGGCTACACCTTC.

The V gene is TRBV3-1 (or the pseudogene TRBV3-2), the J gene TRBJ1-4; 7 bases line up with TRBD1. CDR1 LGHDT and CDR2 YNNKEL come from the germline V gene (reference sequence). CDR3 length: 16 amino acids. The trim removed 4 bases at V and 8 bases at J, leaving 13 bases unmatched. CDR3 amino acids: CASSRARDSSDEKLFF. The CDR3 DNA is TGTGCCAGCAGCCGGGCGAGGGACAGCTCAGACGAAAAACTGTTTTTT.

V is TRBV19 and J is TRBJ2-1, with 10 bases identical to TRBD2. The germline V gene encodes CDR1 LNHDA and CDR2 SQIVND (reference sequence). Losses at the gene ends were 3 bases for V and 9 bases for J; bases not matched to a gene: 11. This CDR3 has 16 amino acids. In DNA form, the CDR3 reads TGTGCCAGTAGTATGGGACTAAGCGGGGGGGTCTTTGAGCAGTTCTTC. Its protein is CASSMGLSGGVFEQFF. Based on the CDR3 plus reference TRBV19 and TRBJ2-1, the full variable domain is DGGITQSPKYLFRKEGQNVTLSCEQNLNHDAMYWYRQDPGQGLRLIYYSQIVNDFQKGDIAEGYSVSREKKESFPLTVTSAQKNPTAFYLCASSMGLSGGVFEQFFGPGTRLTVL.

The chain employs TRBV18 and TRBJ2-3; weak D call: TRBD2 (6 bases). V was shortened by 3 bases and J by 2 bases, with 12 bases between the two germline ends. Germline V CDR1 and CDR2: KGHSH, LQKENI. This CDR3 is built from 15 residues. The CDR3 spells CASSPGLLITDTQYF. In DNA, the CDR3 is TGTGCCAGCTCACCTGGACTATTAATCACAGATACGCAGTATTTT.

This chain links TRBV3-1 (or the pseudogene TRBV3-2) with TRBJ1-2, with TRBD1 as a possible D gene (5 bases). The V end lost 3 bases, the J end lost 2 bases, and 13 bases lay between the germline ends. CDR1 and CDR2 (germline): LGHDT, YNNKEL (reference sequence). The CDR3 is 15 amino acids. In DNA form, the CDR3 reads TGTGCCAGCAGCCACCTGGGACGGTCGAACTATGGCTACACCTTC. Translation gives CASSHLGRSNYGYTF.

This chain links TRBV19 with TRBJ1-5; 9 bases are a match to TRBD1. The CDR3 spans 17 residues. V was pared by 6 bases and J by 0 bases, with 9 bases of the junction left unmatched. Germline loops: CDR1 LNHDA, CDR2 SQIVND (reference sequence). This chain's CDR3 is CASRGTGRAISNQPQHF. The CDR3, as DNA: TGTGCCAGTAGAGGGACAGGGCGGGCCATTAGCAATCAGCCCCAGCATTTT.

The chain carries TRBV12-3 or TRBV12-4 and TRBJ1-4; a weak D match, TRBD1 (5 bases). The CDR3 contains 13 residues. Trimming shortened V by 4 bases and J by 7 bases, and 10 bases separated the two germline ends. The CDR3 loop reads CASSSVRGEKLFF. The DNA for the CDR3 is TGTGCCAGCAGTTCGGTAAGGGGTGAAAAACTGTTTTTT.

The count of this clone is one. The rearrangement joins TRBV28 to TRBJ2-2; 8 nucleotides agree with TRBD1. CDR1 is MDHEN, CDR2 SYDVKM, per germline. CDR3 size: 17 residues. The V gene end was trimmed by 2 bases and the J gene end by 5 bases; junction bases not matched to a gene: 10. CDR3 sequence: CASSLSRQGLGTGELFF. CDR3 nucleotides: TGTGCCAGCAGTTTAAGTAGACAGGGGTTGGGGACCGGGGAGCTGTTTTTT.

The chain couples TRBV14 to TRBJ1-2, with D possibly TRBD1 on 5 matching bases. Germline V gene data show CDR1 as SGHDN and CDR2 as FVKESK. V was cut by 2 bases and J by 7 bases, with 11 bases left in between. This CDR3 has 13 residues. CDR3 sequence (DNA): TGTGCCAGCAGCCAACATGGGGCTCTTGGCTACACCTTC. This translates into CASSQHGALGYTF.

CDR3 amino acids: CASSLLSRDVHF. The CDR3 nucleotides read TGTGCCAGCAGTTTACTGTCCCGGGACGTGCATTTT. The chain uses TRBV28 and TRBJ1-5; weak D call: TRBD1 (5 bases). The CDR3 runs to 12 residues. The germline CDR1 and CDR2 sequences are MDHEN and SYDVKM. The ends were cut back, 2 bases at V and 15 bases at J, with 14 bases in the middle.

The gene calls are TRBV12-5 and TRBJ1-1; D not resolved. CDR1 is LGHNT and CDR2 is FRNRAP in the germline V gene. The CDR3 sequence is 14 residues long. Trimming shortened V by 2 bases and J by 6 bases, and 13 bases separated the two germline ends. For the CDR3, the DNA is TGTGCTAGTGGTTTGTACCCTAATTTCCCTGAAGCTTTCTTT. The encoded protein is CASGLYPNFPEAFF.

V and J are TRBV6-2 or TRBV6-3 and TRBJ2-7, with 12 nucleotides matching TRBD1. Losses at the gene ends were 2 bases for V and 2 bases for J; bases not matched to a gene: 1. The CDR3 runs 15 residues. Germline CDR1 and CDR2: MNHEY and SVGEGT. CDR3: CASSYGTGGAYEQYF. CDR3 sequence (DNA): TGTGCCAGCAGTTACGGGACAGGGGGCGCCTACGAGCAGTACTTC.

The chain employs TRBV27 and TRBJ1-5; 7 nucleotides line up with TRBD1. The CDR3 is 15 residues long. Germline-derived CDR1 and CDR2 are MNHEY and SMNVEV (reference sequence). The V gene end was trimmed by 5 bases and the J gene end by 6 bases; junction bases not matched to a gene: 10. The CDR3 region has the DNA TGTGCCAGCAGTCGCGACAGGGAAAAGGGTCAGCCCCAGCATTTT. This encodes CASSRDREKGQPQHF.

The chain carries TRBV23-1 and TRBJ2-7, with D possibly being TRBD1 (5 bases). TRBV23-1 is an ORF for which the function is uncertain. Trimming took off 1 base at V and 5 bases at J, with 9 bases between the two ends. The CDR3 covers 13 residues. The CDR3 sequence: CASSQLRGNEQYF. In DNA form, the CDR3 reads TGCGCCAGCAGTCAATTAAGGGGAAACGAGCAGTACTTC.

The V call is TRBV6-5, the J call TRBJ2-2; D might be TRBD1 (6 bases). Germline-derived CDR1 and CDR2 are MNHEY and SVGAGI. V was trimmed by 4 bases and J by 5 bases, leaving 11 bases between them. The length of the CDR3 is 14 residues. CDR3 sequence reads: CASSFDRLTGELFF. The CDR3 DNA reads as TGTGCCAGCAGTTTCGACAGGTTAACCGGGGAGCTGTTTTTT.

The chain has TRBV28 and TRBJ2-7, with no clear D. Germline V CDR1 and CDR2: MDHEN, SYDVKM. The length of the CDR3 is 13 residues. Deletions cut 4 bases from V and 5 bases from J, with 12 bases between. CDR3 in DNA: TGTGCCAGCAGTTACCCATACCAGGACGAGCAGTACTTC. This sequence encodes CASSYPYQDEQYF.

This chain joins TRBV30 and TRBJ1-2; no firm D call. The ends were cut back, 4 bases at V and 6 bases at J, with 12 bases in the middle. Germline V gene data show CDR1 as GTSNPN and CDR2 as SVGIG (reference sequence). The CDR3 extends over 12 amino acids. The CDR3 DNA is TGTGCCTGGACCCCGAGGATTGATGGCTACACCTTC. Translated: CAWTPRIDGYTF.

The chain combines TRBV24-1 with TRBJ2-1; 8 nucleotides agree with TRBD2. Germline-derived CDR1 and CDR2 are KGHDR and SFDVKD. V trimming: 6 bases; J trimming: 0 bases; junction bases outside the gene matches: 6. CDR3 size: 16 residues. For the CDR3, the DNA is TGTGCCACCAGTCCCGGGGGGGGAGCCTCCTACAATGAGCAGTTCTTC. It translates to CATSPGGGASYNEQFF.

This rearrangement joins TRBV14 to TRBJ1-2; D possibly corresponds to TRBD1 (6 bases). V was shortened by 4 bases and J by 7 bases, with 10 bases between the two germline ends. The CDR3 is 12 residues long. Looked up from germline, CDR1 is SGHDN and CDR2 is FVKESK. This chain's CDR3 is CASSRTGSGYTF. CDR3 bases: TGTGCCAGCAGCCGTACAGGGTCTGGCTACACCTTC.

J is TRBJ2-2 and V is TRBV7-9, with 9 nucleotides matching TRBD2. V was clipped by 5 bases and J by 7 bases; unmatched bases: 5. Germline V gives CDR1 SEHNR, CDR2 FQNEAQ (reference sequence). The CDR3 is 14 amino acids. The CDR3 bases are TGTGCCAGCAGCCAGGGACTAGCCCTCGGGGAGCTGTTTTTT. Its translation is CASSQGLALGELFF.

For the CDR3, the DNA is TGCGCCAGCAGCCCGATTTTAGCGGGGGGGGCAGATACGCAGTATTTT. Translating it yields CASSPILAGGADTQYF. The chain has TRBV4-3 and TRBJ2-3; 11 positions agree with TRBD2. The CDR3 runs 16 residues. J gave up 4 bases and V 4 bases, and 7 bases lay outside the gene matches. Germline-derived CDR1 and CDR2 are LGHNA and YSLEER.

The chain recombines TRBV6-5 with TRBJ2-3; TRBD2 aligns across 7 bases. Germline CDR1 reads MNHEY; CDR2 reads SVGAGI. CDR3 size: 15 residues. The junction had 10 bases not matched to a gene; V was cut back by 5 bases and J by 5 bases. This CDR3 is CASSRTRGYLDTQYF. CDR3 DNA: TGTGCCAGCAGTCGGACTAGAGGATACTTAGATACGCAGTATTTT.

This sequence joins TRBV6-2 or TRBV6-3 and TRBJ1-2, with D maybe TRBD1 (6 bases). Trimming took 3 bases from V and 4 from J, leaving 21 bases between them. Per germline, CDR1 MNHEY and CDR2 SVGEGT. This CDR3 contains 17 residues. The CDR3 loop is CASSYYRYGGQSYGYTF. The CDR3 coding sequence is TGTGCCAGCAGTTATTATCGCTACGGGGGGCAGAGCTATGGCTACACCTTC.

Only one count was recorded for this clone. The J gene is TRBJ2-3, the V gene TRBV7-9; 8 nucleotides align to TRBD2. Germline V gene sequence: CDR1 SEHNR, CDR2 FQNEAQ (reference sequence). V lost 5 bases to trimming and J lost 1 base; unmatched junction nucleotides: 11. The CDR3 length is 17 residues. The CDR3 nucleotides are TGTGCCAGCAGCAAGAAGCGGGGGCAAACCCGCACAGATACGCAGTATTTT. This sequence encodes CASSKKRGQTRTDTQYF. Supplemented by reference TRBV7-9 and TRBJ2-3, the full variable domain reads DTGVSQNPRHKITKRGQNVTFRCDPISEHNRLYWYRQTLGQGPEFLTYFQNEAQLEKSRLLSDRFSAERPKGSFSTLEIQRTEQGDSAMYLCASSKKRGQTRTDTQYFGPGTRLTVL.

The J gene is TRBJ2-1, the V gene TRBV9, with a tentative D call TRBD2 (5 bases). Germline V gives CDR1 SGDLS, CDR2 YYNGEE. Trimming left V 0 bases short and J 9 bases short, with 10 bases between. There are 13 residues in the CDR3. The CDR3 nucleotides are TGTGCCAGCAGCGTAGTAACGGCGGGTGAGCAGTTCTTC. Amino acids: CASSVVTAGEQFF.